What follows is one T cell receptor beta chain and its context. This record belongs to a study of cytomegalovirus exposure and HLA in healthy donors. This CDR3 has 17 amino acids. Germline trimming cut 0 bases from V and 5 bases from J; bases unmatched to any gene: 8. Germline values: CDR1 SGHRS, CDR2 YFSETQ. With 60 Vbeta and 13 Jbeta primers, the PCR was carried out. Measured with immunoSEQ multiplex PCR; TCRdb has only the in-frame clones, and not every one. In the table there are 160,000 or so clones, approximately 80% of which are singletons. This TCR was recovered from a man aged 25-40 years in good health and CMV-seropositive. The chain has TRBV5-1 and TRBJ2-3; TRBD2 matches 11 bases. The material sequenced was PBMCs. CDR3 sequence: CASSLAISGGALDTQYF. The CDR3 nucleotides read TGCGCCAGCAGCTTGGCCATTAGCGGGGGGGCGTTAGATACGCAGTATTTT.